Each of the 6 T cell receptor beta chains below was sequenced from the same sample in a study of T cells after yellow fever vaccination (dated by TCRdb to between 2019 and 2020). In the paper's terms, the treatment or condition label means: live attenuated yellow fever vaccine strain. Libraries were prepared through 5' RACE. Data came from an Illumina HiSeq 2500. Clones were called with MiXCR by TCRdb after fastp trimmed the public reads at Q25, and only in-frame beta chains were retained. A single entry per CDR3 protein holds the most common genes and DNA from its merged rows. In all, the sample holds fewer than 350,000 distinct CDR3 sequences, and approximately 9% of those were seen once. Approximately 18% of the sample is taken by the ten largest. The sample consisted of PBMCs, taken on the day of the first yellow fever vaccination. These receptors originate from a man younger than 30 who received the YFV17D yellow fever vaccine.

This clonotype was counted many times. The genes are TRBV29-1 and TRBJ2-5; 7 bases agree with TRBD1. The germline gives CDR1 SQVTM, CDR2 ANQGSEA. This CDR3 is built from 14 residues. Trimming took 6 bases from V and 1 from J; bases not matched to a gene: 8. This chain's CDR3 is CSVRGQRSQETQYF. CDR3 DNA sequence: TGCAGCGTCCGGGGACAGCGCTCCCAAGAGACCCAGTACTTC.

This clonotype turned up a few times. The genes are TRBV6-1 and TRBJ2-7, with a tentative D call TRBD1 (6 bases). CDR3 length: 14 amino acids. V lost 8 bases and J 2 bases, leaving 16 bases between the germline ends. Germline lookup yields CDR1 MNHNS and CDR2 SASEGT. CDR3 sequence reads: CASAWGPEPYEQYF. As DNA, the CDR3 is TGTGCCAGCGCCTGGGGGCCCGAACCCTACGAGCAGTACTTC.

This chain links TRBV10-3 with TRBJ2-1; D is perhaps TRBD2 (5 bases). Per the germline V gene, CDR1 is ENHRY and CDR2 is SYGVKD. Trimming cost V 7 bases and J 2 bases, with 9 bases left between them. The CDR3 sequence is 13 residues long. DNA of the CDR3: TGTGCCATCACCCCCGGGACCTACAATGAGCAGTTCTTC. This codes for CAITPGTYNEQFF.

CDR3 DNA: TGCAGTGCTAGAATTCCCCCAGGGGGCGGTGTAGATACGCAGTATTTT. As protein: CSARIPPGGGVDTQYF. The chain employs TRBV20-1 and TRBJ2-3, with 8 bases matching TRBD1. This CDR3 is built from 16 residues. Per the germline V gene, CDR1 is DFQATT and CDR2 is SNEGSKA (reference sequence). V shed 2 bases, J shed 5 bases, and the junction held 12 bases outside the gene matches.

V and J are TRBV5-5 and TRBJ2-7, with 7 bases lining up with TRBD1. CDR1 and CDR2 from the germline V gene are SGHKS and YYEKEE (reference sequence). With V trimmed by 4 bases and J by 4 bases, 5 bases remained unmatched. CDR3 length equals 13 residues. The CDR3 here is CASSSPDRYEQYV. CDR3 nucleotide sequence: TGTGCCAGCAGCAGCCCGGACAGGTACGAGCAGTACGTC.

The table lists this clonotype with a few counts. The V call is TRBV20-1, the J call TRBJ1-5; D may be TRBD1 (6 bases). There are 13 residues in the CDR3. Trimming removed 6 bases at V and 7 bases at J, with 16 bases between. Germline V CDR1 and CDR2: DFQATT, SNEGSKA (reference sequence). The CDR3, as DNA: TGCAGTGCAATGGCAGGGGTCAACCAGCCCCAGCATTTT. Encoded protein: CSAMAGVNQPQHF.